These 29 T cell receptor beta chains came from one sample sequenced in a study of graft-versus-host responses after intestinal transplantation. Produced via immunoSEQ multiplex PCR; TCRdb's table is partial and in-frame only. The sample contains about 130,000 clones, just over 90% of which appear only once. Antigens of these TCRs are unknown. The starting material was unstimulated CD4+ T cells sorted from spleen or lymph node cells, obtained before intestinal transplant. These receptors were collected from a human donor who received an intestinal transplant.

This chain uses TRBV27 with TRBJ1-1; D is possibly TRBD1 (5 bases). Trimming shortened V by 7 bases and J by 4 bases, and 16 bases separated the two germline ends. The CDR3 runs 14 residues. Germline CDR1 is MNHEY and CDR2 is SMNVEV (reference sequence). The CDR3 spells CASTRTRGVTEAFF. CDR3 bases: TGTGCCAGCACTCGAACTCGGGGGGTCACTGAAGCTTTCTTT.

V usage is TRBV27 and J usage is TRBJ2-7; D is ambiguous. V lost 5 bases and J 5 bases, leaving 16 bases between the germline ends. CDR3 length: 14 residues. CDR1 is MNHEY, CDR2 SMNVEV, per germline (reference sequence). CDR3 nucleotide sequence: TGTGCCAGCAGTCTACGGGCGTCCCGGGACGAGCAGTACTTC. Its translation is CASSLRASRDEQYF.

V usage is TRBV19 and J usage is TRBJ2-1, with D possibly matching TRBD2 (5 bases). The CDR3 runs to 13 residues. V shed 2 bases and J shed 9 bases, with 11 bases lying between them. CDR1 and CDR2 from the germline V gene are LNHDA and SQIVND (reference sequence). The DNA of the CDR3 is TGTGCCAGTAGTATATGGCTCAGCGGTGAGCAGTTCTTC. Translation: CASSIWLSGEQFF.

J is TRBJ2-3 and V is TRBV7-3; 8 bases align to TRBD2. The ends lost 6 bases at V and 0 bases at J; junction bases unmatched: 5. CDR3 length: 15 residues. Per the germline V gene, CDR1 is SGHTA and CDR2 is FQGTGA. CDR3: CASRLLAASTDTQYF. The CDR3 DNA follows: TGTGCCAGCAGGTTACTAGCGGCTAGCACAGATACGCAGTATTTT.

This chain uses TRBV10-3 with TRBJ1-2; no clear D. V was cut by 1 base and J by 4 bases, with 13 bases left in between. CDR3 length: 15 residues. Per germline, CDR1 ENHRY and CDR2 SYGVKD. In nucleotides, the CDR3 is TGTGCCATCAGTGAGTTCACAGTGAACCGCTATGGCTACACCTTC. It specifies CAISEFTVNRYGYTF.

This clone occurred once. Other DNA sequences in the sample encode the same CDR3. The CDR3 region is CASSLSSGGYNEQFF. CDR3 DNA: TGCGCCAGCAGCTTGTCTAGCGGGGGCTACAATGAGCAGTTCTTC. J is TRBJ2-1 and V is TRBV5-1, with 10 bases aligning to TRBD2. This CDR3 has 15 amino acids. CDR1 is SGHRS and CDR2 is YFSETQ in the germline V gene. The V segment lost 1 base and the J segment 3 bases; nucleotides outside the gene matches: 1.

The V and J genes are TRBV6-1 and TRBJ1-5; weak D call: TRBD1 (5 bases). V was pared by 8 bases and J by 3 bases, with 11 bases between. Germline CDR1 and CDR2: MNHNS and SASEGT. The CDR3 totals 13 residues. CDR3 sequence (DNA): TGTGCCAGCTCTTTACAGGACAATCAGCCCCAGCATTTT. Residues: CASSLQDNQPQHF.

V is TRBV11-2 and J is TRBJ2-7, with D hard to call. The CDR3 sequence is 12 residues long. Trimming left V 5 bases short and J 4 bases short, with 9 bases between. CDR1 and CDR2 from the germline V gene are SGHAT and FQNNGV. Written as DNA, the CDR3 is TGTGCCAGCAGCCTTCAGTCTTACGAGCAGTACTTC. This translates into CASSLQSYEQYF.

The genes are TRBV29-1 and TRBJ2-5; D is unclear. Trimming took 0 bases from V and 4 from J, leaving 9 bases between them. This CDR3 has 13 residues. The germline V gene has CDR1 SQVTM and CDR2 ANQGSEA. The CDR3 spells CSVEDLPRETQYF. The CDR3 DNA is TGCAGCGTTGAAGATCTACCTAGAGAGACCCAGTACTTC. Complete variable domain (other parts from reference TRBV29-1 and TRBJ2-5): SAVISQKPSRDICQRGTSLTIQCQVDSQVTMMFWYRQQPGQSLTLIATANQGSEATYESGFVIDKFPISRPNLTFSTLTVSNMSPEDSSIYLCSVEDLPRETQYFGPGTRLLVL.

V is TRBV30 and J is TRBJ2-3; maybe TRBD2 (7 bases). The length of the CDR3 is 15 residues. The germline V gene encodes CDR1 GTSNPN and CDR2 SVGIG (reference sequence). Trimming took off 4 bases at V and 3 bases at J, with 17 bases between the two ends. The CDR3 loop is CAWKLRGGLTDTQYF. The CDR3 DNA is TGTGCCTGGAAATTGAGGGGGGGTTTAACAGATACGCAGTATTTT. Looking up the rest from reference TRBV30 and TRBJ2-3 gives the full variable domain: SQTIHQWPATLVQPVGSPLSLECTVEGTSNPNLYWYRQAAGRGLQLLFYSVGIGQISSEVPQNLSASRPQDRQFILSSKKLLLSDSGFYLCAWKLRGGLTDTQYFGPGTRLTVL.

The chain links TRBV2 to TRBJ2-1; D unclear. In germline, CDR1 is SNHLY, CDR2 FYNNEI. This CDR3 is built from 11 residues. Trimming removed 7 bases from V and 5 bases from J, with 6 bases in between. The CDR3 loop is CASTRHNEQFF. The CDR3, as DNA: TGTGCCAGCACCAGACACAATGAGCAGTTCTTC.

The chain uses TRBV28 and TRBJ2-2, with a weak D call TRBD1 (6 bases). The V end was cut by 5 bases, the J end by 10 bases, with 11 bases between. The CDR3 spans 12 residues. Germline CDR1 and CDR2: MDHEN and SYDVKM. The CDR3: CASSEGHQELFF. The DNA for the CDR3 is TGTGCCAGCAGTGAGGGACATCAGGAGCTGTTTTTT.

The V and J genes are TRBV6-1 and TRBJ1-4; D is undetermined. The germline gives CDR1 MNHNS, CDR2 SASEGT. This CDR3 is 18 amino acids long. The germline V and J ends were trimmed by 2 bases and 10 bases, with 26 bases remaining between them. This chain's CDR3 is CASSELKSRAGGLGKLFF. The CDR3 region has the DNA TGTGCCAGCAGTGAATTGAAGTCCCGCGCAGGAGGTTTAGGAAAACTGTTTTTT.

The chain recombines TRBV15 with TRBJ2-5; unclear D gene. Deletions cut 7 bases from V and 5 bases from J, with 17 bases between. Germline V gene lookup returns CDR1 LNHNV and CDR2 YYDKDF (reference sequence). The CDR3 contains 14 residues. The CDR3 DNA is TGTGCCACCACCCGAGATCGCGGCAGGGAGACCCAGTACTTC. Encoded protein: CATTRDRGRETQYF.

The count of this clone is one. The chain uses TRBV5-4 and TRBJ1-1, with unresolved D. This CDR3 comprises 14 residues. Germline V lookup: CDR1 SGHNT, CDR2 YYREEE (reference sequence). With 3 bases removed from V and 5 bases from J, the gap between germline ends came to 14 bases. CDR3 in amino acids: CASSSPGGWTEAFF. CDR3 in DNA: TGTGCCAGCAGCTCCCCCGGTGGGTGGACTGAAGCTTTCTTT.

The chain recombines TRBV27 with TRBJ2-4, with 7 nucleotides matching TRBD2. The junction had 5 bases not matched to a gene; V was cut back by 0 bases and J by 0 bases. The CDR3 spans 17 residues. Germline lookup yields CDR1 MNHEY and CDR2 SMNVEV (reference sequence). The CDR3 is CASSLSWDYVAKNIQYF. For the CDR3, the DNA is TGTGCCAGCAGTTTATCATGGGACTATGTAGCCAAAAACATTCAGTACTTC.

The V and J genes are TRBV6-6 and TRBJ2-2; perhaps TRBD2 as D (5 bases). The germline V gene encodes CDR1 MNHNY and CDR2 SVGAGI (reference sequence). The CDR3 has 12 residues. V was clipped by 5 bases and J by 6 bases, with 7 bases between them. The CDR3 nucleotides read TGTGCCAGCAGTCGGAGGTCCGGGGAGCTGTTTTTT. Its translation: CASSRRSGELFF.

The chain joins TRBV19 to TRBJ2-5; no clear D. The CDR3 is made up of 14 amino acids. Germline lookup yields CDR1 LNHDA and CDR2 SQIVND (reference sequence). V lost 3 bases and J lost 6, with 14 bases in between. The CDR3 protein is CASSITVARQTQYF. The CDR3 nucleotides read TGTGCCAGTAGTATCACGGTGGCGAGACAGACCCAGTACTTC.

The chain has TRBV29-1 and TRBJ2-2, with TRBD1 as a possible D gene (5 bases). The ends were cut back, 6 bases at V and 1 base at J, with 9 bases in the middle. The CDR3 length is 13 residues. CDR1 SQVTM and CDR2 ANQGSEA come from the germline V gene. DNA for the CDR3: TGCAGCGTGACAGTCGTGAACACCGGGGAGCTGTTTTTT. Residues: CSVTVVNTGELFF.

This clone was found a few times. CDR3 region: CASTSREGSPLHF. The DNA of the CDR3 is TGTGCCAGCACTTCCAGGGAGGGTTCACCCCTCCACTTT. This rearrangement joins TRBV7-9 to TRBJ1-6; D is perhaps TRBD1 (5 bases). CDR1 is SEHNR and CDR2 is FQNEAQ in the germline V gene (reference sequence). This CDR3 contains 13 residues. Between the trimmed V and J ends, which lost 7 bases and 9 bases, there was a span of 13 bases.

This clone came up once. V and J are TRBV5-8 and TRBJ2-7; 7 positions match TRBD1. CDR3 size: 14 residues. The germline gives CDR1 SGHTS, CDR2 YDEGEE. The trim removed 3 bases at V and 2 bases at J, leaving 5 bases unmatched. The CDR3 spells CASSSHRGPYEQYF. The CDR3 DNA follows: TGTGCCAGCAGCTCCCACAGGGGCCCCTACGAGCAGTACTTC.

The V call is TRBV4-1, the J call TRBJ2-2; the D gene is possibly TRBD1 (6 bases). Germline V gene data show CDR1 as MGHRA and CDR2 as YSYEKL. The CDR3 runs 14 residues. The V end lost 4 bases, the J end lost 6 bases, and 12 bases lay between the germline ends. The CDR3 protein is CASSRTDSPGELFF. The CDR3 nucleotides are TGCGCCAGCAGCCGAACGGACAGCCCCGGGGAGCTGTTTTTT.

V usage is TRBV18 and J usage is TRBJ1-5; D is ambiguous. V lost 3 bases and J 2 bases, leaving 8 bases between the germline ends. This CDR3 region has 14 residues. CDR1 and CDR2 (germline): KGHSH, LQKENI. CDR3 residues: CASSPGEGNQPQHF. CDR3 coding DNA: TGTGCCAGCTCACCCGGGGAAGGCAATCAGCCCCAGCATTTT.

The chain recombines TRBV12-5 with TRBJ2-7; no reliable D call. Germline assignment: CDR1 LGHNT and CDR2 FRNRAP. The V gene lost 5 bases and the J gene lost 2 bases, with 10 bases spanning the gap. CDR3 length: 13 amino acids. CDR3 sequence: CASGPANPYEQYF. CDR3 nucleotide sequence: TGTGCTAGTGGTCCAGCGAACCCCTACGAGCAGTACTTC.

V and J are TRBV10-3 and TRBJ1-2; D call uncertain. Germline-derived CDR1 and CDR2 are ENHRY and SYGVKD. V was trimmed by 6 bases and J by 6 bases, leaving 11 bases between them. The length of the CDR3 is 12 residues. The CDR3 sequence: CAISGPSDGYTF. CDR3 in DNA: TGTGCCATCAGCGGACCCTCCGATGGCTACACCTTC.

V usage is TRBV7-9 and J usage is TRBJ2-7; 7 nucleotides match TRBD2. V shed 5 bases, J shed 6 bases, and the junction held 10 bases outside the gene matches. The CDR3 is made up of 14 amino acids. From germline, CDR1 is SEHNR and CDR2 FQNEAQ (reference sequence). Written as DNA, the CDR3 is TGTGCCAGCAGCCGAGCCGGACTAGTGTTCGAGCAGTACTTC. It codes for CASSRAGLVFEQYF.

The rearrangement uses TRBV5-1 and TRBJ2-5; D is possibly TRBD2 (5 bases). Trimming took 0 bases from V and 2 from J, leaving 14 bases between them. Germline CDR1 is SGHRS and CDR2 is YFSETQ. This CDR3 is built from 16 residues. CDR3 bases: TGCGCCAGCAGCTTGGGCACTACTCGGGGACAAGAGACCCAGTACTTC. This codes for CASSLGTTRGQETQYF. Full variable domain (rest looked up from reference TRBV5-1 and TRBJ2-5): KAGVTQTPRYLIKTRGQQVTLSCSPISGHRSVSWYQQTPGQGLQFLFEYFSETQRNKGNFPGRFSGRQFSNSRSEMNVSTLELGDSALYLCASSLGTTRGQETQYFGPGTRLLVL.

This chain joins TRBV19 and TRBJ1-2; D ambiguous. V was shortened by 5 bases and J by 5 bases, with 6 bases between the two germline ends. Germline V gene data show CDR1 as LNHDA and CDR2 as SQIVND (reference sequence). The CDR3 length is 11 residues. CDR3 region: CASSGDYGYTF. The CDR3 bases are TGTGCCAGTAGTGGGGATTATGGCTACACCTTC.

CDR3 in DNA: TGTGCCAGTAGTATAGAGGGGACAGCGAGCTATGGCTACACCTTC. Protein: CASSIEGTASYGYTF. This rearrangement joins TRBV19 to TRBJ1-2, with 7 bases matching TRBD1. The V gene's germline CDR1 is LNHDA and CDR2 SQIVND (reference sequence). The junction had 5 bases not matched to a gene; V was cut back by 0 bases and J by 4 bases. CDR3 length equals 15 residues.